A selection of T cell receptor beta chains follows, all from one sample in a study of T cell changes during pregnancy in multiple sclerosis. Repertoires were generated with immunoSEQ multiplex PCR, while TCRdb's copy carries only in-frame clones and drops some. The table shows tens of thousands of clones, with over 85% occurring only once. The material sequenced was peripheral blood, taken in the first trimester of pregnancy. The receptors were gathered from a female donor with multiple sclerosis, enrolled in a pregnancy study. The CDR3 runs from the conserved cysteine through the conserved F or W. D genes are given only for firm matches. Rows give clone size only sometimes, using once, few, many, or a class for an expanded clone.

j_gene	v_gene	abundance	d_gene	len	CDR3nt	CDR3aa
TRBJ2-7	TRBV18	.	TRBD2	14	TGTGCCAGCTCACTGTTACTAGCGGGAGATGGGCAGTACTTC	CASSLLLAGDGQYF
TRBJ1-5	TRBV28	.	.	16	TGTGCCAGCAGTCTAGCGGCAGGTTTGAGCTATCAGCCCCAGCATTTT	CASSLAAGLSYQPQHF
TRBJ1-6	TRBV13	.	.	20	TGTGCCAGCAGCTCAGTGGCAGGGGCTGAACATTACGGCTATAATTCACCCCTCCACTTT	CASSSVAGAEHYGYNSPLHF
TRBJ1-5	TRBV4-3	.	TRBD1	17	TGCGCCAGCAGCCAAGATCTCGACAGGGGGATCGATCAGCCCCAGCATTTT	CASSQDLDRGIDQPQHF
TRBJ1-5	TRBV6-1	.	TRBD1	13	TGTGCCAGCACCGACAGGGGGTATCAGCCCCAGCATTTT	CASTDRGYQPQHF
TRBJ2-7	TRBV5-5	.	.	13	TGTGCCAGCAGCGGGGACACCATCTACGAGCAGTACTTC	CASSGDTIYEQYF
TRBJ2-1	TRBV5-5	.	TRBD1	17	TGTGCCAGCAGCCAAGCAGGACAGGCCAGATACCCCAATGAGCAGTTCTTC	CASSQAGQARYPNEQFF
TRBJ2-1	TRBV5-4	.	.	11	TGTGCCAGCAGCTCCCCCAGCGGGCAGTTCTTC	CASSSPSGQFF
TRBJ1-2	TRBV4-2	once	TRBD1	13	TGTGCCAGCAGCCCCCAGACAGGGAGAGGCTACACCTTC	CASSPQTGRGYTF
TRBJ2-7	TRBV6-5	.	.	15	TGTGCCAGCAGTTACTTGTCCAGAACCCTCTACGAGCAGTACTTC	CASSYLSRTLYEQYF
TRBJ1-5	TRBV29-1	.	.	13	TGCAGCGTTGTTGCGATGTACGGTCAGCCCCAGCATTTT	CSVVAMYGQPQHF